Below, 5 T cell receptor beta chains from the same sample are listed, as sequenced in a study of blood T cell repertoires in COVID-19. This table comes from immunoSEQ multiplex PCR, and its TCRdb copy is limited to in-frame clones, with some not included. The sample lists approximately 240,000 clones, 70% to 90% occurring once. Sequenced: peripheral blood. The receptors stem from a man in his fifties or sixties with acute or convalescent COVID-19.

The J gene is TRBJ2-7, the V gene TRBV4-1; 8 bases line up with TRBD1. The CDR3 extends over 15 amino acids. With V trimmed by 3 bases and J by 0 bases, 4 bases remained unmatched. The V gene's germline CDR1 is MGHRA and CDR2 YSYEKL. Here the CDR3 DNA reads TGCGCCAGCAGCCAGCGACAGGGGTTCTCCTACGAGCAGTACTTC. Its protein is CASSQRQGFSYEQYF.

The rearrangement joins TRBV5-6 to TRBJ1-5; TRBD1 matches at 7 bases. This CDR3 is built from 14 residues. The V and J ends lost 5 bases and 5 bases, in that order; junction bases with no gene match: 7. Germline loops: CDR1 SGHDT, CDR2 YYEEEE. For the CDR3, the DNA is TGTGCCAGCAGTCGCCGGGACAGAGATCAGCCCCAGCATTTT. This encodes CASSRRDRDQPQHF.

The chain couples TRBV10-3 to TRBJ1-1, with 10 nucleotides matching TRBD1. In germline, CDR1 is ENHRY, CDR2 SYGVKD. This CDR3 has 14 amino acids. V lost 11 bases to trimming and J lost 10 bases; unmatched junction nucleotides: 16. CDR3 DNA sequence: TGTGCCGCAAATGACCCCGGGACAGGGGATGTAGCTTTCTTT. Residues: CAANDPGTGDVAFF.

This sequence joins TRBV7-9 and TRBJ1-2; 9 positions match TRBD1. Germline values: CDR1 SEHNR, CDR2 FQNEAQ (reference sequence). V shed 5 bases and J 6 bases; nucleotides not matched to a gene: 7. The length of the CDR3 is 14 residues. DNA for the CDR3: TGTGCCAGCAGCCACCCGGGACAGGGCCATGGCTACACCTTC. Protein: CASSHPGQGHGYTF.

V usage is TRBV6-5 and J usage is TRBJ2-1, with TRBD1 matching over 7 bases. The CDR3 extends over 14 amino acids. CDR1 MNHEY and CDR2 SVGAGI come from the germline V gene. Unmatched junction bases numbered 9, after V lost 7 bases and J lost 6 bases. The chain's CDR3 is CASKPGQRTNEQFF. The CDR3 bases are TGTGCCAGCAAGCCGGGACAGCGAACCAATGAGCAGTTCTTC.